This passage covers 15 T cell receptor beta chains from one sample sequenced in a study of siplizumab effects on memory and regulatory T cells. Profiled with immunoSEQ multiplex PCR; TCRdb holds only in-frame clones, not every one. Of about 2,700 clones listed, around 61% are singletons. The sample consisted of TEMRA CD8+ T cells sorted from blood. Subset of the sample: unstimulated CD8+ CD45RA+ effector memory T cells. The receptors were sampled from a human donor in good health.

This clone showed up just a few times. The genes are TRBV10-3 and TRBJ2-7; tentatively, D is TRBD2 (5 bases). V was shortened by 5 bases and J by 5 bases, with 16 bases between the two germline ends. The CDR3 runs 14 residues. Germline loops: CDR1 ENHRY, CDR2 SYGVKD. The CDR3 loop is CAISTAGKADEQYF. CDR3 sequence (DNA): TGTGCCATCAGTACCGCCGGGAAGGCAGACGAGCAGTACTTC.

This clone was seen a few times. This chain links TRBV19 with TRBJ2-4; D ambiguous. CDR3 length equals 14 residues. CDR1 and CDR2 from the germline V gene are LNHDA and SQIVND (reference sequence). The germline V and J ends were trimmed by 3 bases and 5 bases, with 11 bases remaining between them. The CDR3 nucleotides read TGTGCCAGTAGTATGGACGATCTAGAAAACATTCAGTACTTC. This gives the protein CASSMDDLENIQYF.

The rearrangement links TRBV29-1 to TRBJ1-1; TRBD1 matches at 7 bases. V shed 8 bases, J shed 0 bases, and the junction held 6 bases outside the gene matches. The V gene's germline CDR1 is SQVTM and CDR2 ANQGSEA. CDR3 length: 13 residues. The CDR3 sequence is CSHLTGLNTEAFF. The CDR3 nucleotides are TGCAGCCACCTGACAGGGCTGAACACTGAAGCTTTCTTT.

The count of this clone is one. The chain has TRBV5-4 and TRBJ2-5; D remains ambiguous. The germline V gene encodes CDR1 SGHNT and CDR2 YYREEE (reference sequence). V was pared by 4 bases and J by 5 bases, with 18 bases between. This CDR3 is built from 15 residues. The CDR3 loop reads CASSPSFGMGETQYF. The CDR3 nucleotides read TGTGCCAGCAGCCCCTCATTTGGGATGGGGGAGACCCAGTACTTC.

By proportion, this clone is medium-sized. The CDR3 nucleotides are TGTGCCAGCAGCCAAGATAAGGACAGAAGAACCGGGGAGCTGTTTTTT. Amino acid sequence: CASSQDKDRRTGELFF. This chain uses TRBV4-2 with TRBJ2-2, with a weak D call TRBD1 (6 bases). CDR3 length: 16 amino acids. CDR1 and CDR2 from the germline V gene are LGHNA and YNFKEQ. With 0 bases removed from V and 5 bases from J, the gap between germline ends came to 13 bases.

On this clone itself: One end of the junction does not line up with germline, which may come from a read error. The chain employs TRBV4-1 and TRBJ2-5; D is ambiguous. Germline V lookup: CDR1 MGHRA, CDR2 YSYEKL. CDR3 length equals 13 residues. CDR3 bases: TGTGCCAGCAGCTTAAACGGAGAAGAGACCCAGTACTTC. It translates to CASSLNGEETQYF.

This chain uses TRBV6-1 with TRBJ2-5; no firm D call. This CDR3 is built from 13 residues. V was pared by 5 bases and J by 2 bases, with 9 bases between. Per germline, CDR1 MNHNS and CDR2 SASEGT. DNA of the CDR3: TGTGCCAGCAGTCCATGGCAGCAAGAGACCCAGTACTTC. Translation gives CASSPWQQETQYF.

This rearrangement joins TRBV5-1 to TRBJ2-7; the D is unclear. The V gene lost 4 bases and the J gene lost 5 bases, with 16 bases spanning the gap. CDR3 length equals 14 residues. Germline V CDR1 and CDR2: SGHRS, YFSETQ. The CDR3 sequence is CASSSYGNPHEQYF. The CDR3 DNA reads as TGCGCCAGCAGCAGCTACGGAAACCCTCACGAGCAGTACTTC.

This clone is categorized as large. The chain combines TRBV5-6 with TRBJ2-5; unclear D gene. Germline values: CDR1 SGHDT, CDR2 YYEEEE. The CDR3 extends over 14 amino acids. V lost 0 bases to trimming and J lost 1 base, with 7 bases between them. The CDR3 sequence is CASSLVGPQETQYF. The CDR3 region has the DNA TGTGCCAGCAGCTTGGTAGGACCCCAAGAGACCCAGTACTTC.

This clone counts as medium-sized (0.01 to 0.1%). The chain joins TRBV4-1 to TRBJ2-1, with D tentatively TRBD1 (6 bases). The CDR3 is made up of 16 amino acids. The V gene's germline CDR1 is MGHRA and CDR2 YSYEKL. V was trimmed by 3 bases and J by 2 bases, leaving 14 bases between them. The CDR3 is CASSHYLDSPYNEQFF. The CDR3 DNA reads TGCGCCAGCAGCCACTATTTGGACAGTCCCTACAATGAGCAGTTCTTC.

On this clone: Other DNA sequences in this specimen translate into the identical CDR3. This rearrangement joins TRBV9 to TRBJ2-5; 14 bases match TRBD2. This CDR3 contains 15 residues. V lost 4 bases to trimming and J lost 4 bases; unmatched junction nucleotides: 3. Germline loops: CDR1 SGDLS, CDR2 YYNGEE. Here the CDR3 reads CASSPGTSGGETQYF. The CDR3 nucleotides are TGTGCCAGCAGCCCCGGGACTAGCGGGGGAGAGACCCAGTACTTC.

This rearrangement joins TRBV10-2 to TRBJ1-3; 8 bases line up with TRBD1. Germline CDR1 WSHSY, CDR2 SAAADI. Germline trimming cut 10 bases from V and 0 bases from J; bases unmatched to any gene: 20. This CDR3 comprises 19 residues. CDR3 nucleotides: TGCGCCACCAACCGGGACAGGTACCCAGCTAGTGGCTCTGGAAACACCATATATTTT. This translates into CATNRDRYPASGSGNTIYF.

The rearrangement uses TRBV5-4 and TRBJ1-2; D is ambiguous. Trimming stripped 1 base from V and 0 bases from J, with 10 bases between. In germline, CDR1 is SGHNT, CDR2 YYREEE (reference sequence). The CDR3 is 15 amino acids. CDR3 protein: CASSLSRPSNYGYTF. The CDR3 DNA sequence: TGTGCCAGCAGCTTGTCCAGACCATCTAACTATGGCTACACCTTC.

V and J are TRBV6-5 and TRBJ1-6, with a weak D call TRBD1 (5 bases). CDR1 is MNHEY and CDR2 is SVGAGI in the germline V gene. V was cut by 6 bases and J by 1 base, with 7 bases left in between. CDR3 length: 14 residues. CDR3: CASREGSYNSPLHF. The CDR3 bases are TGTGCCAGCAGAGAGGGGTCCTATAATTCACCCCTCCACTTT.

The rearrangement uses TRBV7-9 and TRBJ1-5; 8 bases match TRBD1. Germline CDR1 is SEHNR and CDR2 is FQNEAQ (reference sequence). The CDR3 sequence is 17 residues long. V lost 4 bases and J lost 4; bases outside the gene matches: 12. The CDR3 reads CASSYSGGDRLNQPQHF. CDR3 DNA: TGTGCCAGCAGCTATTCGGGTGGGGACAGGTTAAATCAGCCCCAGCATTTT.